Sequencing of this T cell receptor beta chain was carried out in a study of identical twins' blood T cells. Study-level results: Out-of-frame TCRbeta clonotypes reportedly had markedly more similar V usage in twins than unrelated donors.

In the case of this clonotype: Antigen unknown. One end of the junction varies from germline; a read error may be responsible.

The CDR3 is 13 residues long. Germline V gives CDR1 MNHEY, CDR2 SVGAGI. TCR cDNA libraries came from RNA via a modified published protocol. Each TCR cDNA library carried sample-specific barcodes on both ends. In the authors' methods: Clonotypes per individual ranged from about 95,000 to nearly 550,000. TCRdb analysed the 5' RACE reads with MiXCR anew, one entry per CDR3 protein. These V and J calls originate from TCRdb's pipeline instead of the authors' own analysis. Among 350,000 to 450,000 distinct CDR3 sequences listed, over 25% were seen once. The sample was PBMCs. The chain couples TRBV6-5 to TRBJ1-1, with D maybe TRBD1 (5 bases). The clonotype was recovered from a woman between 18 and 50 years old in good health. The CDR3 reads CVSREVMNTEAFF. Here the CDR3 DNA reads TGTGTCAGCAGGGAGGTCATGAACACTGAAGCTTTCTTT.